The clone carrying this T cell receptor beta chain was detected many times. Molecular barcoded adaptors covering alpha/delta and beta/gamma chains were used on roughly 400 ng RNA. Using its own MiXCR run on the reads, TCRdb lists one record per CDR3 protein. This table has 50,000 or so distinct CDR3 sequences, approximately 12% appearing once. Losses at the gene ends were 10 bases for V and 4 bases for J; bases not matched to a gene: 4. This CDR3 is 13 amino acids long. Germline CDR1 is MNHNS and CDR2 is SASEGT. This entry belongs to a study of read filtering for tumor transcriptome and immune sequencing.

The rearrangement links TRBV6-1 to TRBJ2-3; TRBD1 matches 11 bases. Sequencing was performed on a population of CD138-negative cells sorted from bone marrow. The TCR originated in a donor over 35 with multiple myeloma. The CDR3 coding sequence is TGTGCCATAGGACAGGGGGCACCAGATACGCAGTATTTT. Protein sequence: CAIGQGAPDTQYF.